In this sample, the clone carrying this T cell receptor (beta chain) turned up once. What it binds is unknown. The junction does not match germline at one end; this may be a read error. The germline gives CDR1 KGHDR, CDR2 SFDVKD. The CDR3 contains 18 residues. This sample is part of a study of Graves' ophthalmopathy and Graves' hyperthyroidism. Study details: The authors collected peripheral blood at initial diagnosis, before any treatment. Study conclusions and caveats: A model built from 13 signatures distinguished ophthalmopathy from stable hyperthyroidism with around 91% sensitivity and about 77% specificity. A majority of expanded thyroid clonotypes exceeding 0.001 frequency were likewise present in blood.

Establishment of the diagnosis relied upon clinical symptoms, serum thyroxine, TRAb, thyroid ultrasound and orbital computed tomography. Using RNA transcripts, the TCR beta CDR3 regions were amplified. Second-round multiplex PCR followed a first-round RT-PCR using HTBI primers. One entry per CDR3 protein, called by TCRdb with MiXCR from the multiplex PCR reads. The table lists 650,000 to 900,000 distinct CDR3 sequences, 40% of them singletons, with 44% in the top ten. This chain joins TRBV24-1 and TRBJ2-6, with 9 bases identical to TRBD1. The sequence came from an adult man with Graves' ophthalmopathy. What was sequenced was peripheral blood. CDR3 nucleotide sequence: TGTGCCAGCAGTCGACGCGGGACAGGGTCTGGTGGGGCCAACGTCCTGACTTTC. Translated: CASSRRGTGSGGANVLTF.